This T cell receptor (beta chain) was identified in a study of blood T cell repertoires in COVID-19. Study overall: Acute and convalescent COVID-19 specimens originated in the United States, Italy and Spain. Sample material is recorded as cDNA or gDNA derived from T cells, B-cell-depleted T cells, or PBMCs.

In the original processing: For nucleated cells, counts were estimated from reference gene primer amplification. Some clones are missing from TCRdb's copy, which holds only in-frame ones; the method was immunoSEQ multiplex PCR. That table furnishes V, J and clone size, whereas the DNA furnished D and trimming. The data hold some 350,000 clones, with over 80% observed a single time. Followed over time, Seattle patients had been enrolled while infection was active. This clone was counted a few times. This CDR3 is built from 15 residues. Germline-derived CDR1 and CDR2 are MNHNY and SVGAGI (reference sequence). Trimming shortened V by 0 bases and J by 0 bases, and 8 bases separated the two germline ends.

The sample taken for sequencing was peripheral blood. This TCR was recovered from a woman aged 45 to 65 with COVID-19, enrolled during active disease. The chain links TRBV6-6 to TRBJ1-2; TRBD1 might be the D (5 bases). This CDR3 is CASSYSGGSNYGYTF. The CDR3 nucleotides are TGTGCCAGCAGTTACTCGGGGGGGTCTAACTATGGCTACACCTTC.